This passage covers 30 T cell receptor beta chains from one sample sequenced in a study of cytomegalovirus exposure and HLA in healthy donors. PCR primers comprised 60 Vbeta and 13 Jbeta primers. Assay: immunoSEQ multiplex PCR; the TCRdb copy retains only in-frame clones and omits some. There are 210,000 or so clones in the sample; about 83% occur only once, and more than 1.3% lies in the top ten. Sequenced material: PBMCs. The receptors derive from a girl between 5 and 17 years old in good health and CMV-seronegative.

This clone showed up just a few times. The gene calls are TRBV10-3 and TRBJ2-5; 10 bases are a match to TRBD2. The CDR3 covers 15 residues. V shed 3 bases and J 1 base; nucleotides not matched to a gene: 2. CDR1 and CDR2 (germline): ENHRY, SYGVKD. The CDR3 here is CAISDLAGVQETQYF. As DNA, the CDR3 is TGTGCCATCAGTGATCTAGCGGGGGTCCAAGAGACCCAGTACTTC.

V gene TRBV5-1 combines with J gene TRBJ2-3; D is undetermined. This CDR3 has 15 residues. The V and J ends lost 5 bases and 0 bases respectively, with 13 bases between them. CDR1 and CDR2 (germline): SGHRS, YFSETQ. The CDR3: CASSLQATSTDTQYF. CDR3 bases: TGCGCCAGCAGTTTGCAAGCTACTAGCACAGATACGCAGTATTTT.

V and J are TRBV6-5 and TRBJ1-2; no clear D gene. The CDR3 is 12 amino acids. V was shortened by 2 bases and J by 8 bases, with 9 bases between the two germline ends. Germline loops: CDR1 MNHEY, CDR2 SVGAGI. The CDR3 is CASSYLEGGYTF. CDR3 coding DNA: TGTGCCAGCAGTTACCTAGAAGGAGGCTACACCTTC.

This chain uses TRBV7-9 with TRBJ1-2; possible D gene TRBD1, 5 bases. Trimming removed 3 bases from V and 4 bases from J, with 15 bases in between. This CDR3 region has 15 residues. Per the germline V gene, CDR1 is SEHNR and CDR2 is FQNEAQ (reference sequence). Written as DNA, the CDR3 is TGTGCCAGCAGCTTGGATCGGGGGGGGAGCTATGGCTACACCTTC. It yields the protein CASSLDRGGSYGYTF.

CDR3 in amino acids: CSVSTGDVNEQYF. The DNA for the CDR3 is TGCAGCGTAAGCACAGGGGATGTGAACGAGCAGTACTTC. The chain carries TRBV29-1 and TRBJ2-7; TRBD1 agrees at 7 bases. V lost 6 bases and J lost 5; bases outside the gene matches: 10. The CDR3 covers 13 residues. Germline V CDR1 and CDR2: SQVTM, ANQGSEA.

The sample holds a few counts of this clone. This chain links TRBV5-1 with TRBJ2-6; tentative D call: TRBD2 (5 bases). V was trimmed by 0 bases and J by 0 bases, leaving 7 bases between them. From germline, CDR1 is SGHRS and CDR2 YFSETQ. The CDR3 contains 16 residues. Written as DNA, the CDR3 is TGCGCCAGCAGCTTGGAAGGGAGCTCTGGGGCCAACGTCCTGACTTTC. Translating gives CASSLEGSSGANVLTF.

The V and J genes are TRBV29-1 and TRBJ1-1; TRBD1 is a possible D gene (6 bases). This CDR3 contains 14 residues. V dropped 5 bases and J dropped 2 bases, with 15 bases sitting between them. CDR1 and CDR2 from the germline V gene are SQVTM and ANQGSEA. The CDR3 loop reads CSVTVQGGNTEAFF. The DNA for the CDR3 is TGCAGCGTTACAGTACAGGGTGGTAACACTGAAGCTTTCTTT.

The table lists this clone with a count of one. The chain has TRBV30 and TRBJ2-2; D perhaps matches TRBD1 (6 bases). Trimming removed 2 bases at V and 2 bases at J, with 12 bases between. The CDR3 totals 15 residues. Germline lookup yields CDR1 GTSNPN and CDR2 SVGIG (reference sequence). CDR3 sequence: CAWSYQGTNTGELFF. In DNA, the CDR3 is TGTGCCTGGAGTTATCAGGGGACCAACACCGGGGAGCTGTTTTTT. Together with reference TRBV30 and TRBJ2-2, the CDR3 gives the full variable domain: SQTIHQWPATLVQPVGSPLSLECTVEGTSNPNLYWYRQAAGRGLQLLFYSVGIGQISSEVPQNLSASRPQDRQFILSSKKLLLSDSGFYLCAWSYQGTNTGELFFGEGSRLTVL.

The chain is built from TRBV6-1 and TRBJ1-2, with D unclear. CDR3 size: 13 residues. Trimming shortened V by 6 bases and J by 4 bases, and 12 bases separated the two germline ends. Looked up from germline, CDR1 is MNHNS and CDR2 is SASEGT. The CDR3 loop is CASRPTEIYGYTF. The CDR3 DNA reads TGTGCCAGCAGGCCAACAGAAATCTATGGCTACACCTTC.

The V call is TRBV2, the J call TRBJ1-3; D call uncertain. The CDR3 is 12 amino acids. Germline loops: CDR1 SNHLY, CDR2 FYNNEI. V lost 6 bases and J lost 3, with 6 bases in between. The CDR3 sequence is CASSKLGNTIYF. The CDR3 coding sequence is TGTGCCAGCAGCAAACTTGGAAACACCATATATTTT.

This clone showed up just a few times. The chain is built from TRBV28 and TRBJ1-2; no reliable D call. This CDR3 region has 12 residues. The germline V and J ends were trimmed by 3 bases and 4 bases, with 6 bases remaining between them. Germline V gives CDR1 MDHEN, CDR2 SYDVKM. This CDR3 is CASSLGFYGYTF. In nucleotides, the CDR3 is TGTGCCAGCAGTTTGGGCTTCTATGGCTACACCTTC.

The chain recombines TRBV1 with TRBJ2-5; the DNA was not used to check the table's D call, TRBD2. TRBV1 is a known pseudogene. The CDR3 spans 18 residues. CDR3 protein: CTSSQRGGGTSGGETQYF. DNA of the CDR3: TGCACCAGCAGCCAAAGGGGGGGTGGGACTAGCGGTGGAGAGACCCAGTACTTC.

The V gene is TRBV2, the J gene TRBJ2-5; 10 nucleotides align to TRBD1. The CDR3 is 12 residues long. Germline V gene sequence: CDR1 SNHLY, CDR2 FYNNEI. The V segment lost 10 bases and the J segment 11 bases; nucleotides outside the gene matches: 10. The CDR3 spells CANGQGGKGQYF. The CDR3 nucleotides are TGTGCCAACGGACAGGGGGGGAAGGGGCAGTACTTC.

The rearrangement uses TRBV27 and TRBJ2-5, with D uncertain. Trimming stripped 4 bases from V and 0 bases from J, with 9 bases between. The CDR3 is 14 amino acids. Germline V CDR1 and CDR2: MNHEY, SMNVEV (reference sequence). The CDR3 DNA reads TGTGCCAGCAGTTCTATCAGGTACCAAGAGACCCAGTACTTC. Encoded protein: CASSSIRYQETQYF.

The chain recombines TRBV7-9 with TRBJ2-1, with TRBD2 identical over 12 bases. CDR3 length: 16 amino acids. CDR1 is SEHNR and CDR2 is FQNEAQ in the germline V gene (reference sequence). The V gene end was trimmed by 4 bases and the J gene end by 6 bases; junction bases not matched to a gene: 7. The CDR3 sequence: CASSSKTSGSGNEQFF. CDR3 nucleotide sequence: TGTGCCAGCAGCTCTAAGACTAGCGGGAGTGGCAATGAGCAGTTCTTC.

The chain combines TRBV5-4 with TRBJ1-2; D call uncertain. Germline V gene lookup returns CDR1 SGHNT and CDR2 YYREEE (reference sequence). The CDR3 loop spans 13 amino acids. With 1 base removed from V and 4 bases from J, the gap between germline ends came to 8 bases. The CDR3 is CASSLIGGYGYTF. DNA of the CDR3: TGTGCCAGCAGCTTGATCGGAGGCTATGGCTACACCTTC.

The V and J genes are TRBV9 and TRBJ2-1; 11 bases are shared with TRBD2. The CDR3 contains 15 residues. V trimming: 5 bases; J trimming: 8 bases; junction bases outside the gene matches: 9. Germline V CDR1 and CDR2: SGDLS, YYNGEE. Here the CDR3 DNA reads TGTGCCAGCAGTGAGATAGCGGGGGGGGCAGATGAGCAGTTCTTC. Translated, it gives CASSEIAGGADEQFF.

This clone has more than one count but fewer than ten. The junction shows a germline mismatch at one end, possibly a read error. The chain employs TRBV7-2 and TRBJ2-3; TRBD1 aligns across 7 bases. The CDR3 has 12 amino acids. CDR1 and CDR2 (germline): SGHTA, FQGNSA. CDR3 sequence (DNA): TGTGCCAGCAGCATCCCTCGTGACAGGGCAAATTTT. This gives the protein CASSIPRDRANF.

The rearrangement uses TRBV18 and TRBJ1-4, with D perhaps matching TRBD1 (5 bases). V shed 6 bases and J shed 0 bases, with 8 bases lying between them. The CDR3 totals 14 residues. Looked up from germline, CDR1 is KGHSH and CDR2 is LQKENI. The CDR3 DNA reads TGTGCCAGCTCGGCCAGGGCAACTAATGAAAAACTGTTTTTT. Protein product: CASSARATNEKLFF.

The CDR3 sequence: CASGRRGYGYTF. For the CDR3, the DNA is TGTGCCAGCGGCCGCAGGGGGTATGGCTACACCTTC. V usage is TRBV28 and J usage is TRBJ1-2; the match to TRBD1 covers 7 bases. CDR1 and CDR2 from the germline V gene are MDHEN and SYDVKM. With 8 bases clipped from V and 5 bases from J, the junction kept 5 bases outside the gene matches. This CDR3 region has 12 residues.

This clone is a singleton in its sample. J is TRBJ1-1 and V is TRBV9; TRBD1 matches at 8 bases. The CDR3 has 14 amino acids. J lost 3 bases, V lost 4 bases, and 5 bases had no gene match. Germline loops: CDR1 SGDLS, CDR2 YYNGEE. The CDR3 sequence is CASSPQTGDTEAFF. The CDR3 DNA reads TGTGCCAGCAGCCCGCAGACAGGGGACACTGAAGCTTTCTTT.

The rearrangement joins TRBV11-1 to TRBJ2-2, with 13 bases that match TRBD2. CDR3 length equals 16 residues. From germline, CDR1 is SGHAT and CDR2 FQDESV (reference sequence). The V segment lost 6 bases and the J segment 2 bases; nucleotides outside the gene matches: 3. CDR3 in amino acids: CASRRTSGSNTGELFF. The DNA for the CDR3 is TGTGCCAGCAGGCGGACTAGCGGGAGTAACACCGGGGAGCTGTTTTTT. Full variable domain (rest looked up from reference TRBV11-1 and TRBJ2-2): EAEVAQSPRYKITEKSQAVAFWCDPISGHATLYWYRQILGQGPELLVQFQDESVVDDSQLPKDRFSAERLKGVDSTLKIQPAELGDSAMYLCASRRTSGSNTGELFFGEGSRLTVL.

The chain employs TRBV12-5 and TRBJ2-1, with D possibly matching TRBD2 (5 bases). This CDR3 has 14 amino acids. V lost 1 base to trimming and J lost 4 bases, with 8 bases between them. CDR1 is LGHNT, CDR2 FRNRAP, per germline. In DNA form, the CDR3 reads TGTGCTAGTGGTTTGGGACTACCTTACAATGAGCAGTTCTTC. It translates to CASGLGLPYNEQFF.

The chain has TRBV11-2 and TRBJ2-7; 7 positions agree with TRBD1. The V gene's germline CDR1 is SGHAT and CDR2 FQNNGV. The J segment lost 2 bases and the V segment lost 3 bases, leaving 1 base of the junction unmatched. The CDR3 sequence is 13 residues long. Here the CDR3 reads CASSFGQAYEQYF. CDR3 nucleotide sequence: TGTGCCAGCAGCTTCGGACAGGCCTACGAGCAGTACTTC.

In DNA form, the CDR3 reads TGCAGCGTTGACCCTAGCGGGAGCTCCTACGAGCAGTACTTC. Protein sequence: CSVDPSGSSYEQYF. J is TRBJ2-7 and V is TRBV29-1; 10 bases line up with TRBD2. Losses at the gene ends were 3 bases for V and 0 bases for J; bases not matched to a gene: 2. There are 14 residues in the CDR3. The V gene's germline CDR1 is SQVTM and CDR2 ANQGSEA.

The V and J genes are TRBV5-6 and TRBJ2-2; a possible D gene is TRBD1 (5 bases). The germline V gene has CDR1 SGHDT and CDR2 YYEEEE. V was clipped by 7 bases and J by 6 bases, with 16 bases between them. The CDR3 spans 14 residues. CDR3 amino acids: CASSSPLGPGELFF. DNA of the CDR3: TGTGCCAGCTCCTCCCCCCTGGGGCCCGGGGAGCTGTTTTTT.

This clone was counted between two and nine times. This rearrangement joins TRBV7-8 to TRBJ1-4; possibly TRBD1 for D (6 bases). V lost 5 bases, J lost 2 bases, and 15 bases lay in between. The CDR3 covers 16 residues. CDR1 SGHVS and CDR2 FQNEAQ come from the germline V gene. This CDR3 is CASSLRKGVTNEKLFF. CDR3 bases: TGTGCCAGCAGCCTACGAAAGGGGGTCACTAATGAAAAACTGTTTTTT.

This chain connects TRBV5-1 to TRBJ2-5; the D is unclear. Trimming took 0 bases from V and 7 from J, leaving 10 bases between them. The CDR3 length is 13 residues. Germline V gene sequence: CDR1 SGHRS, CDR2 YFSETQ. The CDR3 DNA reads as TGCGCCAGCAGCTTGGGGTTAGTTGGGACCCAGTACTTC. It encodes CASSLGLVGTQYF.

The chain links TRBV25-1 to TRBJ1-1; D ambiguous. Germline V gene data show CDR1 as MGHDK and CDR2 as SYGVNS. The CDR3 spans 13 residues. Trimming removed 7 bases from V and 0 bases from J, with 9 bases in between. In DNA form, the CDR3 reads TGTGCCAGCATGGGAGTCATGAACACTGAAGCTTTCTTT. Protein sequence: CASMGVMNTEAFF.

This clone was recorded once. V and J are TRBV7-6 and TRBJ2-7; possible D gene TRBD2, 5 bases. This CDR3 spans 16 amino acids. CDR1 and CDR2 (germline): SGHVS, FNYEAQ. The ends were cut back, 1 base at V and 4 bases at J, with 17 bases in the middle. Written as DNA, the CDR3 is TGTGCCAGCAGCTTAGGTGGGAGCGCCACCGGGTACGAGCAGTACTTC. This gives the protein CASSLGGSATGYEQYF.